A selection of T cell receptor beta chains follows, all from one sample in a study of vaccination effects on CD4 cells after COVID-19. The repertoire was sequenced with immunoSEQ multiplex PCR; TCRdb's copy has only in-frame clones and lacks some. Here the sample spans around 71,000 clones, roughly 78% being singletons. No antigen is known for these receptors. This sample comprised CD4+ T cells from PBMCs cultured with HCoV-OC43 spike peptides, obtained before COVID-19 vaccination. The receptor source for this set is a human donor who received a COVID-19 vaccine. Both conserved end residues are trimmed from each CDR3.

V	J	CDR3
TRBV2	TRBJ1-5	ASTLETGPQPQH
TRBV5-1	TRBJ2-2	ASTMTGTNTGELF
TRBV11-2	TRBJ1-3	ARSWRGSPGNTIY
TRBV5-6	TRBJ1-4	ASSLAGGATNEKLF
TRBV19	TRBJ1-1	ASSIDQMGTEAF
TRBV11-2	TRBJ1-1	ASSFTRGTEAF
TRBV5-1	TRBJ2-5	ASSLDGTVYQETQY
TRBV28	TRBJ2-6	ASSPPAGALTGANVLT
TRBV27	TRBJ2-3	ASSITRADTQY
TRBV4-1	TRBJ1-6	ASSRGSGSGGENSPLH
TRBV7-2	TRBJ2-3	ASSLAQAGTTDTQY
TRBV19	TRBJ1-3	ASSPASGRRSGNTIY
TRBV30	TRBJ2-5	AWRKTAYQETQY
TRBV2	TRBJ2-5	ASSVRAGGEETQY
TRBV2	TRBJ1-1	ASSARDTEAF
TRBV6-5	TRBJ2-2	ASVGFGELF
TRBV7-9	TRBJ2-5	ASSLTGGRETQY
TRBV24-1	TRBJ2-3	ATSAPPGGDRTDTQY
TRBV18	TRBJ2-5	ASSPPWQKTQY
TRBV4-1	TRBJ1-2	ASSPGSYGYT
TRBV19	TRBJ1-2	ASSPRTGGGYGYT
TRBV27	TRBJ2-1	ASSFRGLNEQF
TRBV7-9	TRBJ1-6	ASSWDNSPLH
TRBV7-3	TRBJ2-3	ASSLTHDRNPSTDTQY